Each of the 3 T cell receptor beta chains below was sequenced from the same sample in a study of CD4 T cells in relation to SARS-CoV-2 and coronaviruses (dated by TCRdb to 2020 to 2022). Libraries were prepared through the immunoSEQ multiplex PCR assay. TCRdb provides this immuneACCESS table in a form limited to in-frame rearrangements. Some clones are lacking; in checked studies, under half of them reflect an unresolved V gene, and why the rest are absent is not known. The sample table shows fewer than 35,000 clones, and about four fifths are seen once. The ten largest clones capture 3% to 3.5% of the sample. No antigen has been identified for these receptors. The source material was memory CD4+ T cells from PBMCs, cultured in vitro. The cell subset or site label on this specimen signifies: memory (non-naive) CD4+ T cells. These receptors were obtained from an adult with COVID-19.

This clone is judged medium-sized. The CDR3 spells CASSHPLDTQYF. In DNA, the CDR3 is TGCGCCAGCAGCCACCCGTTGGATACGCAGTATTTT. The rearrangement links TRBV4-1 to TRBJ2-3; the D is unclear. There are 12 residues in the CDR3. Per the germline V gene, CDR1 is MGHRA and CDR2 is YSYEKL. V lost 3 bases and J 6 bases, leaving 7 bases between the germline ends.

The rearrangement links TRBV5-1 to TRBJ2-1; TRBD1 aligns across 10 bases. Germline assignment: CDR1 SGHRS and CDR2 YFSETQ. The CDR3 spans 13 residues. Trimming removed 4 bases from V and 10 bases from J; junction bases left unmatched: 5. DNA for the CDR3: TGCGCCAGCAGCCCGGGACAGGGGCTCGAGCAGTTCTTC. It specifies CASSPGQGLEQFF.

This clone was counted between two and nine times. This CDR3 is CASSLVRGYNEQFF. The DNA for the CDR3 is TGTGCCAGCAGCTTAGTGAGGGGGTACAATGAGCAGTTCTTC. The V gene is TRBV7-2, the J gene TRBJ2-1, with a weak D call TRBD1 (6 bases). This CDR3 has 14 amino acids. V was pared by 1 base and J by 4 bases, with 8 bases between. Per germline, CDR1 SGHTA and CDR2 FQGNSA.